Below, 24 T cell receptor beta chains from the same sample are listed, as sequenced in a study of shared clonotypes between healthy human individuals. This table comes from immunoSEQ multiplex PCR, and its TCRdb copy is limited to in-frame clones, with some not included. The sample shows about 710,000 clones, around 70% of them seen only once. Material for sequencing was memory CD4+ T cells sorted from blood. Subset noted: CD45RA-negative fraction. The receptor set was obtained from a woman aged 25 to 39 in good health.

V usage is TRBV30 and J usage is TRBJ1-1, with D hard to call. This CDR3 is 12 amino acids long. Germline CDR1 GTSNPN, CDR2 SVGIG (reference sequence). The V gene lost 3 bases and the J gene lost 11 bases, with 16 bases spanning the gap. This CDR3 reads CAWSPLGNVAFF. The CDR3 DNA follows: TGTGCCTGGAGCCCGCTTGGGAATGTCGCTTTCTTT.

This clone was observed a few times. The chain has TRBV9 and TRBJ1-3; D remains unclear. This CDR3 has 12 amino acids. Trimming removed 3 bases from V and 2 bases from J, with 3 bases in between. The germline CDR1 and CDR2 sequences are SGDLS and YYNGEE. CDR3 amino acids: CASSAPGNTIYF. The CDR3 bases are TGTGCCAGCAGCGCTCCTGGAAACACCATATATTTT.

This clone has at least ten counts. The J gene is TRBJ2-5, the V gene TRBV11-2; TRBD2 matches 13 bases. Germline V gene sequence: CDR1 SGHAT, CDR2 FQNNGV. With V trimmed by 1 base and J by 3 bases, 5 bases remained unmatched. This CDR3 is built from 17 residues. CDR3 region: CASSLALAGGGEETQYF. DNA for the CDR3: TGTGCCAGCAGCTTAGCACTAGCGGGAGGGGGGGAAGAGACCCAGTACTTC. Based on the CDR3 plus reference TRBV11-2 and TRBJ2-5, the full variable domain is EAGVAQSPRYKIIEKRQSVAFWCNPISGHATLYWYQQILGQGPKLLIQFQNNGVVDDSQLPKDRFSAERLKGVDSTLKIQPAKLEDSAVYLCASSLALAGGGEETQYFGPGTRLLVL.

V and J are TRBV28 and TRBJ2-7, with TRBD2 matching over 13 bases. Losses at the gene ends were 5 bases for V and 5 bases for J; bases not matched to a gene: 6. CDR1 is MDHEN, CDR2 SYDVKM, per germline. The CDR3 has 15 amino acids. CDR3 bases: TGTGCCAGCAGTAGGACTAGCGGGAGTTCCCACGAGCAGTACTTC. Its protein product is CASSRTSGSSHEQYF. Supplemented by reference TRBV28 and TRBJ2-7, the full variable domain reads DVKVTQSSRYLVKRTGEKVFLECVQDMDHENMFWYRQDPGLGLRLIYFSYDVKMKEKGDIPEGYSVSREKKERFSLILESASTNQTSMYLCASSRTSGSSHEQYFGPGTRLTVT.

CDR3 residues: CASSPVMANYGYTF. The CDR3 coding sequence is TGCGCCAGCAGCCCCGTCATGGCGAACTATGGCTACACCTTC. This rearrangement joins TRBV23-1 to TRBJ1-2; D gene ambiguous. TRBV23-1 is designated an ORF whose function remains uncertain. This CDR3 is built from 14 residues. V lost 6 bases and J 2 bases, leaving 13 bases between the germline ends.

With regard to this clone: This same CDR3 is encoded by further DNA sequences in the sample. This chain joins TRBV7-9 and TRBJ2-3; D not resolved. This CDR3 region has 12 residues. Germline CDR1 reads SEHNR; CDR2 reads FQNEAQ (reference sequence). Trimming stripped 1 base from V and 4 bases from J, with 3 bases between. The CDR3 is CASSLGADTQYF. CDR3 in DNA: TGTGCCAGCAGCTTAGGTGCAGATACGCAGTATTTT. Supplemented by reference TRBV7-9 and TRBJ2-3, the full variable domain reads DTGVSQNPRHKITKRGQNVTFRCDPISEHNRLYWYRQTLGQGPEFLTYFQNEAQLEKSRLLSDRFSAERPKGSFSTLEIQRTEQGDSAMYLCASSLGADTQYFGPGTRLTVL.

This rearrangement joins TRBV9 to TRBJ2-3; the D call may be TRBD1 or TRBD2 (6 bases each). This CDR3 has 18 amino acids. CDR1 and CDR2 from the germline V gene are SGDLS and YYNGEE. V lost 4 bases to trimming and J lost 2 bases, with 23 bases between them. The CDR3 DNA reads as TGTGCCAGCAGCCTCAACCTCGGGGGCAGGTTGATCACAGATACGCAGTATTTT. Translating it yields CASSLNLGGRLITDTQYF.

This clone was found a few times. The chain couples TRBV27 to TRBJ2-7; D gene unclear. The germline gives CDR1 MNHEY, CDR2 SMNVEV (reference sequence). Deletions cut 0 bases from V and 2 bases from J, with 11 bases between. This CDR3 comprises 15 residues. Here the CDR3 reads CASSLSTAAAYEQYF. For the CDR3, the DNA is TGTGCCAGCAGTTTATCGACGGCAGCAGCCTACGAGCAGTACTTC.

Only one count was recorded for this clone. This chain joins TRBV5-5 and TRBJ2-7, with 7 positions matching TRBD2. This CDR3 spans 14 amino acids. V lost 3 bases to trimming and J lost 2 bases; unmatched junction nucleotides: 5. Looked up from germline, CDR1 is SGHKS and CDR2 is YYEKEE (reference sequence). The CDR3 DNA reads as TGTGCCAGCAGCTACCCTAGCGGAACCTACGAGCAGTACTTC. As protein: CASSYPSGTYEQYF.

This clone has more than one count but fewer than ten. J is TRBJ2-2 and V is TRBV28; 7 bases are shared with TRBD2. V was clipped by 4 bases and J by 7 bases; unmatched bases: 9. Germline CDR1 reads MDHEN; CDR2 reads SYDVKM. CDR3 length: 15 amino acids. CDR3 sequence: CASSSPAGANGELFF. CDR3 DNA sequence: TGTGCCAGCAGTTCCCCTGCGGGAGCAAACGGGGAGCTGTTTTTT.

This clone was picked up a small number of times. The J gene is TRBJ1-1, the V gene TRBV29-1; tentative D call: TRBD1 (6 bases). The V gene lost 6 bases and the J gene lost 0 bases, with 14 bases spanning the gap. Germline lookup yields CDR1 SQVTM and CDR2 ANQGSEA. This CDR3 region has 14 residues. The CDR3 sequence is CSVDPTGMNTEAFF. CDR3 sequence (DNA): TGCAGCGTCGACCCCACAGGGATGAACACTGAAGCTTTCTTT. The full variable domain, in which reference TRBV29-1 and TRBJ1-1 provide the parts outside the CDR3, is SAVISQKPSRDICQRGTSLTIQCQVDSQVTMMFWYRQQPGQSLTLIATANQGSEATYESGFVIDKFPISRPNLTFSTLTVSNMSPEDSSIYLCSVDPTGMNTEAFFGQGTRLTVV.

The rearrangement links TRBV29-1 to TRBJ2-3; D is uncertain. The germline V and J ends were trimmed by 6 bases and 0 bases, with 16 bases remaining between them. The CDR3 is 15 amino acids. CDR1 SQVTM and CDR2 ANQGSEA come from the germline V gene. The CDR3 region is CSVATGVHSTDTQYF. The CDR3 DNA reads TGCAGCGTAGCTACCGGCGTCCATAGCACAGATACGCAGTATTTT.

The chain recombines TRBV7-2 with TRBJ2-7; 7 bases align to TRBD2. The CDR3 has 14 amino acids. Trimming took 2 bases from V and 2 from J; bases not matched to a gene: 3. Germline V gives CDR1 SGHTA, CDR2 FQGNSA. The CDR3 region is CASSLRAGTYEQYF. The CDR3 DNA reads TGTGCCAGCAGCTTAAGAGCGGGAACCTACGAGCAGTACTTC.

The rearrangement joins TRBV18 to TRBJ1-1; TRBD1 agrees at 8 bases. The CDR3 is 19 amino acids. J was trimmed by 1 base and V by 0 bases; bases with no gene match: 13. From germline, CDR1 is KGHSH and CDR2 LQKENI. CDR3 nucleotide sequence: TGTGCCAGCTCACCACCCCTAGGGCAGGGGGCGCAGGGGAACACTGAAGCTTTCTTT. Amino acid sequence: CASSPPLGQGAQGNTEAFF.

The CDR3, as DNA: TGTGCCAGCAGTTCCACAGGGGAAAAAGGGTACGAGCAGTACTTC. Protein product: CASSSTGEKGYEQYF. This chain links TRBV27 with TRBJ2-7, with 7 nucleotides matching TRBD1. CDR1 is MNHEY and CDR2 is SMNVEV in the germline V gene (reference sequence). The V gene end was trimmed by 4 bases and the J gene end by 4 bases; junction bases not matched to a gene: 10. This CDR3 is built from 15 residues.

The V gene is TRBV4-2, the J gene TRBJ2-3, with D perhaps TRBD2 (6 bases). The CDR3 is 17 residues long. V lost 4 bases, J lost 5 bases, and 22 bases lay in between. Germline CDR1 and CDR2: LGHNA and YNFKEQ. CDR3 loop: CASSPKAKTDGGDTQYF. The CDR3 DNA reads TGTGCCAGCAGCCCAAAAGCCAAAACCGACGGGGGAGATACGCAGTATTTT.

This clone was seen a handful of times. This chain joins TRBV15 and TRBJ2-5; tentatively, D is TRBD1 or TRBD2 (5 bases each). The V end lost 5 bases, the J end lost 4 bases, and 8 bases lay between the germline ends. This CDR3 has 12 amino acids. Germline CDR1 is LNHNV and CDR2 is YYDKDF (reference sequence). CDR3 bases: TGTGCCACCAGCTGGGGGAGAGAGACCCAGTACTTC. Its translation: CATSWGRETQYF. Looking up the rest from reference TRBV15 and TRBJ2-5 gives the full variable domain: DAMVIQNPRYQVTQFGKPVTLSCSQTLNHNVMYWYQQKSSQAPKLLFHYYDKDFNNEADTPDNFQSRRPNTSFCFLDIRSPGLGDTAMYLCATSWGRETQYFGPGTRLLVL.

CDR3 nucleotides: TGTGCCAGTAGTGAGGGCCGGACAGGTCGCTCCTACGAGCAGTACTTC. Translating gives CASSEGRTGRSYEQYF. The rearrangement joins TRBV19 to TRBJ2-7; 7 positions agree with TRBD1. Germline lookup yields CDR1 LNHDA and CDR2 SQIVND (reference sequence). V trimming: 5 bases; J trimming: 0 bases; junction bases outside the gene matches: 10. The CDR3 extends over 16 amino acids.

The V and J genes are TRBV7-8 and TRBJ1-1, with D possibly being TRBD1 (5 bases). CDR3 length: 15 amino acids. CDR1 and CDR2 from the germline V gene are SGHVS and FQNEAQ. V lost 1 base, J lost 4 bases, and 13 bases lay in between. The DNA of the CDR3 is TGTGCCAGCAGCTTAGTTGATCGGGGGACCACTGAAGCTTTCTTT. It encodes CASSLVDRGTTEAFF.

V usage is TRBV19 and J usage is TRBJ2-7; the D is unclear. In germline, CDR1 is LNHDA, CDR2 SQIVND (reference sequence). CDR3 length: 12 amino acids. Trimming pared 7 bases from V and 5 bases from J, leaving 12 bases between. The CDR3 nucleotides are TGTGCCAGTACCGATTGGGCGGACGAGCAGTACTTC. Encoded protein: CASTDWADEQYF.

This sequence joins TRBV4-1 and TRBJ2-2; 9 nucleotides line up with TRBD1. The germline V gene encodes CDR1 MGHRA and CDR2 YSYEKL. Trimming at V came to 4 bases and at J to 1 base, leaving 4 bases not matched to a gene. The CDR3 is 16 residues long. The DNA for the CDR3 is TGCGCCAGCAGCCGGGGACAGGGACGGAACACCGGGGAGCTGTTTTTT. Translated, it gives CASSRGQGRNTGELFF.

The rearrangement joins TRBV2 to TRBJ1-4; a weak D match, TRBD1 (5 bases). Trimming took off 8 bases at V and 6 bases at J, with 16 bases between the two ends. The CDR3 consists of 14 residues. CDR1 SNHLY and CDR2 FYNNEI come from the germline V gene. DNA for the CDR3: TGTGCCAGCGCTTGGCCAGGAGGGGATGAAAAACTGTTTTTT. As protein: CASAWPGGDEKLFF. Combining the CDR3 with reference TRBV2 and TRBJ1-4 gives the whole variable domain EPEVTQTPSHQVTQMGQEVILRCVPISNHLYFYWYRQILGQKVEFLVSFYNNEISEKSEIFDDQFSVERPDGSNFTLKIRSTKLEDSAMYFCASAWPGGDEKLFFGSGTQLSVL.

This clone was recorded only once. CDR3 bases: TGTGCCAGCAGCCCTTCCGGAAGCTACGAGCAGTACTTC. This encodes CASSPSGSYEQYF. V and J are TRBV4-2 and TRBJ2-5; D ambiguous. The end of the DNA fits TRBJ2-7 better, so the J call may be wrong. This CDR3 has 13 amino acids. The germline V gene has CDR1 LGHNA and CDR2 YNFKEQ.

The chain employs TRBV29-1 and TRBJ1-1; D is ambiguous. The CDR3 consists of 14 residues. Germline V gene data show CDR1 as SQVTM and CDR2 as ANQGSEA. The V gene lost 4 bases and the J gene lost 3 bases, with 15 bases spanning the gap. The CDR3 DNA reads TGCAGCGTTGTGATCCAGGATTTTTACACTGAAGCTTTCTTT. This translates into CSVVIQDFYTEAFF.